This TCR beta chain was recovered during a study of OX40 agonist ivuxolimab in advanced cancers. Only in-frame clones appear in the TCRdb table, and some are missing; sequencing was by immunoSEQ multiplex PCR. This table has some 65,000 clones, over 60% appearing once. Germline V gene data show CDR1 as LNHDA and CDR2 as SQIVND (reference sequence). The germline V and J ends were trimmed by 7 bases and 1 base, with 13 bases remaining between them. The CDR3 is 14 residues long. This chain links TRBV19 with TRBJ1-1; the D gene is possibly TRBD1 (5 bases). The source material was CD4+ or CD8+ T cells sorted from blood, sampled in a trial of the OX40 agonist ivuxolimab. This receptor was obtained from an adult with an advanced solid tumor such as melanoma, head and neck, liver or kidney cancer. The CDR3 reads CASTMGPQNTEAFF. For the CDR3, the DNA is TGTGCCAGTACCATGGGGCCGCAGAACACTGAAGCTTTCTTT.